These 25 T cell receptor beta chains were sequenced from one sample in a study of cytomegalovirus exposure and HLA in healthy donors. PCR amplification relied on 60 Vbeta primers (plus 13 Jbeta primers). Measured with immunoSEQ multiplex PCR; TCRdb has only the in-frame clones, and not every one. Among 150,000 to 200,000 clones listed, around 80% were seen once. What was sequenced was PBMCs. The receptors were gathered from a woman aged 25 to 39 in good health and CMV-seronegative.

The CDR3 region is CASSLEGPFTDTQYF. The CDR3 nucleotides are TGCGCCAGCAGCTTGGAGGGGCCCTTCACAGATACGCAGTATTTT. The chain uses TRBV5-1 and TRBJ2-3, with D possibly being TRBD1 (5 bases). Between the trimmed V and J ends, which lost 0 bases and 2 bases, there was a span of 10 bases. Germline V gene lookup returns CDR1 SGHRS and CDR2 YFSETQ. The CDR3 spans 15 residues.

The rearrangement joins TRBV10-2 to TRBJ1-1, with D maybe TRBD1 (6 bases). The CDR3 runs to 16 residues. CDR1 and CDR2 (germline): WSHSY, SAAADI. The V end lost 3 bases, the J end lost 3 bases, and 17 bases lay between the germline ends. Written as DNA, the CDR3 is TGCGCCAGCAGTGACGCGGGGGCGGGGTGGGACACTGAAGCTTTCTTT. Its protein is CASSDAGAGWDTEAFF.

The chain's CDR3 is CASSKSSRGESDEQYF. CDR3 in DNA: TGCGCCAGCAGCAAGAGCAGCAGGGGAGAATCGGACGAGCAGTACTTC. The chain combines TRBV4-1 with TRBJ2-7; possibly TRBD1 for D (6 bases). The CDR3 sequence is 16 residues long. Germline loops: CDR1 MGHRA, CDR2 YSYEKL. V shed 5 bases and J shed 5 bases, with 22 bases lying between them.

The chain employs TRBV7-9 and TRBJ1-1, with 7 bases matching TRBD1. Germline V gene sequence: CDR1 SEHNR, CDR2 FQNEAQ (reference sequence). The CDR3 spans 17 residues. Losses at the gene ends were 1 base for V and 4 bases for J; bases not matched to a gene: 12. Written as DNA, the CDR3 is TGTGCCAGCAGCTTAGAGGGGGCCTGGGGAGCGCGCACTGAAGCTTTCTTT. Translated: CASSLEGAWGARTEAFF.

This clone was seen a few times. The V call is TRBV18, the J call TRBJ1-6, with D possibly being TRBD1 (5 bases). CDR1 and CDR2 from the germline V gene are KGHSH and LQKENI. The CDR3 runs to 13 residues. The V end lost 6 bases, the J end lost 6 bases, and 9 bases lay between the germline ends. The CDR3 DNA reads TGTGCCAGCTCCGACAGTCTTAATTCACCCCTCCACTTT. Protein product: CASSDSLNSPLHF.

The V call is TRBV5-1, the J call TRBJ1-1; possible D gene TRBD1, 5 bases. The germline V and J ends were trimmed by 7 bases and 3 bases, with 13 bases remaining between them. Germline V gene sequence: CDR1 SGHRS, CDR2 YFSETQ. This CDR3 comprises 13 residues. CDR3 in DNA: TGCGCCAGCCGTTACGGGGGGGACACTGAAGCTTTCTTT. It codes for CASRYGGDTEAFF.

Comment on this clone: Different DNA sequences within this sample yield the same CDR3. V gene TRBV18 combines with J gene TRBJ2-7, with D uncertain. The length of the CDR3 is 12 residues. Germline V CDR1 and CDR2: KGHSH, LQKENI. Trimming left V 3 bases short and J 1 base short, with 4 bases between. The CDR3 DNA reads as TGTGCCAGCTCACCGAGTTCCTACGAGCAGTACTTC. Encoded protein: CASSPSSYEQYF.

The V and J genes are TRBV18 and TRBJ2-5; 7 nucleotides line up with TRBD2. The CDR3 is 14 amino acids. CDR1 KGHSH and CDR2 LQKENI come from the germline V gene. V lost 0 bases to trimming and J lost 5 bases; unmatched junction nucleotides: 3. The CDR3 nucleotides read TGTGCCAGCTCACCACCGGGAGGGAGGGAGACCCAGTACTTC. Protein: CASSPPGGRETQYF.

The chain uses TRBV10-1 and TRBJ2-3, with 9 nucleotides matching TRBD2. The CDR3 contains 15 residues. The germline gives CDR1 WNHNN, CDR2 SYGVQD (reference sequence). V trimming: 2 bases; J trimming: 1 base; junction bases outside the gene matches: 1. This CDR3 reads CASSEPSGGTDTQYF. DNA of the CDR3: TGCGCCAGCAGTGAGCCTAGCGGGGGCACAGATACGCAGTATTTT.

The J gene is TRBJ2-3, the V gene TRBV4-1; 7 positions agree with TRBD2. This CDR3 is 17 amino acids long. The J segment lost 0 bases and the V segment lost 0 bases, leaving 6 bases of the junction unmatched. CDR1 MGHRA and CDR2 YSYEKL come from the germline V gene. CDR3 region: CASSQERSSGSTDTQYF. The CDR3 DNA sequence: TGCGCCAGCAGCCAAGAACGGTCTAGCGGAAGCACAGATACGCAGTATTTT.

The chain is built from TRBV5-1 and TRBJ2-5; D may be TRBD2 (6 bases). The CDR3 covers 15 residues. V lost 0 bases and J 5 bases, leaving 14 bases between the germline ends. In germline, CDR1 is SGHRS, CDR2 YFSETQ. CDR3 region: CASSLAPGGLETQYF. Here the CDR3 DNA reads TGCGCCAGCAGCTTGGCCCCAGGAGGGTTGGAGACCCAGTACTTC.

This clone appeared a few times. The CDR3 sequence: CASSGGLDGANVLTF. The CDR3 DNA follows: TGTGCCAGCAGTGGCGGGTTGGATGGGGCCAACGTCCTGACTTTC. The gene calls are TRBV6-5 and TRBJ2-6, with a possible D match to TRBD2 (5 bases). The CDR3 loop spans 15 amino acids. Between the trimmed V and J ends, which lost 5 bases and 3 bases, there was a span of 11 bases. The germline V gene has CDR1 MNHEY and CDR2 SVGAGI.

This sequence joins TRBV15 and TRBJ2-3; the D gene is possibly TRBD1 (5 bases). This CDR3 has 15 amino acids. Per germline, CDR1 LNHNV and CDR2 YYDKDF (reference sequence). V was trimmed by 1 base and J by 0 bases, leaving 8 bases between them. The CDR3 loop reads CATSRVAGSTDTQYF. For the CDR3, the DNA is TGTGCCACCAGCAGAGTTGCAGGGAGCACAGATACGCAGTATTTT.

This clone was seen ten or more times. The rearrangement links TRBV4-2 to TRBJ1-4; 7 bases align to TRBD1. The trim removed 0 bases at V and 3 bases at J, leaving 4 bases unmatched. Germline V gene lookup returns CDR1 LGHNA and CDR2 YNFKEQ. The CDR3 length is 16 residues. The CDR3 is CASSQEIQGSNEKLFF. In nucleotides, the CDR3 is TGTGCCAGCAGCCAAGAAATACAGGGGTCTAATGAAAAACTGTTTTTT.

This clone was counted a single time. The CDR3 DNA is TGTGCCAGCAGTGACTCGGAGGGTGAGCAGTTCTTC. The encoded protein is CASSDSEGEQFF. This chain joins TRBV6-4 and TRBJ2-1; perhaps TRBD2 as D (6 bases). Germline V gives CDR1 MRHNA, CDR2 SNTAGT. Trimming took off 0 bases at V and 9 bases at J, with 6 bases between the two ends. The CDR3 consists of 12 residues.

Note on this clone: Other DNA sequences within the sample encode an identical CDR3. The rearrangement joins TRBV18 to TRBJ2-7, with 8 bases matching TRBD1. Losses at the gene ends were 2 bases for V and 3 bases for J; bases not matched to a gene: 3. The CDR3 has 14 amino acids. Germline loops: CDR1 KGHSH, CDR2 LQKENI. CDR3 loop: CASSPGTGDYEQYF. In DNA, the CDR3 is TGTGCCAGCTCACCAGGGACAGGAGACTACGAGCAGTACTTC. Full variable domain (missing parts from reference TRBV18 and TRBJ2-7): NAGVMQNPRHLVRRRGQEARLRCSPMKGHSHVYWYRQLPEEGLKFMVYLQKENIIDESGMPKERFSAEFPKEGPSILRIQQVVRGDSAAYFCASSPGTGDYEQYFGPGTRLTVT.

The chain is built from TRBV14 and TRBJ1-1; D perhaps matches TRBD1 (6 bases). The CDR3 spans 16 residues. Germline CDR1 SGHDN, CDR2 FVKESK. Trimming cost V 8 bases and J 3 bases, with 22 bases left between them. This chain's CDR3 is CASERGSLQGHTEAFF. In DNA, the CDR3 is TGTGCCAGCGAAAGGGGCTCATTACAGGGCCACACTGAAGCTTTCTTT.

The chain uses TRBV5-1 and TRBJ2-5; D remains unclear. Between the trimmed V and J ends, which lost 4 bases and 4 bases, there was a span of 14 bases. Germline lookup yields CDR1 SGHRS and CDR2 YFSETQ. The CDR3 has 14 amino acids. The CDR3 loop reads CASSPRRNGETQYF. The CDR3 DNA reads TGCGCCAGCAGCCCCCGAAGAAACGGAGAGACCCAGTACTTC.

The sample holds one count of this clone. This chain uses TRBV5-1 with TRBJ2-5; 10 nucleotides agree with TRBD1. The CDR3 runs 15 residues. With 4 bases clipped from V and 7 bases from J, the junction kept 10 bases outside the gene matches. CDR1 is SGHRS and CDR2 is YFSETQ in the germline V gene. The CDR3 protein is CASSAGTGVTPTQYF. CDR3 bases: TGCGCCAGCAGCGCCGGGACAGGGGTTACCCCGACCCAGTACTTC.

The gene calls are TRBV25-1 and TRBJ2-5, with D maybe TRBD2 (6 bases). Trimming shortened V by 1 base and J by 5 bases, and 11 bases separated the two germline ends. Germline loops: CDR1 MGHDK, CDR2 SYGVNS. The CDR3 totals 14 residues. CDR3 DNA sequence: TGTGCCAGCAGTGAATCGGGGAGGCCCGAGACCCAGTACTTC. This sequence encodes CASSESGRPETQYF.

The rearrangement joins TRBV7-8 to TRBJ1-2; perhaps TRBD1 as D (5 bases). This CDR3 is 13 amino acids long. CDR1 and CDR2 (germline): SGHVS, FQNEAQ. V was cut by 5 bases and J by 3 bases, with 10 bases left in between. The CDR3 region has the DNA TGTGCCAGCAGCATTACAGGTTACTATGGCTACACCTTC. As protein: CASSITGYYGYTF. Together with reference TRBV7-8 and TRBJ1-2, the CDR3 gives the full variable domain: GAGVSQSPRYKVAKRGQDVALRCDPISGHVSLFWYQQALGQGPEFLTYFQNEAQLDKSGLPSDRFFAERPEGSVSTLKIQRTQQEDSAVYLCASSITGYYGYTFGSGTRLTVV.

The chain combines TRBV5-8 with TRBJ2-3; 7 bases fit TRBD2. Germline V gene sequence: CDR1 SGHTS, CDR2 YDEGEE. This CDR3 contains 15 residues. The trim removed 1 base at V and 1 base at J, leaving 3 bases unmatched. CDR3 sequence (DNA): TGTGCCAGCAGCTTGAGGGCGGGGGGCACAGATACGCAGTATTTT. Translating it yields CASSLRAGGTDTQYF.

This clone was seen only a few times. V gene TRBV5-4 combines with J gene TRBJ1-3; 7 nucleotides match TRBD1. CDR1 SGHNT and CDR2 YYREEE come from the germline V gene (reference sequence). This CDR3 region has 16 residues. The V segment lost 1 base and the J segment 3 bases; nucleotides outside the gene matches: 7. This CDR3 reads CASSLWRGGSGNTIYF. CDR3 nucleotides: TGTGCCAGCAGCTTGTGGCGAGGGGGCAGTGGAAACACCATATATTTT.

The CDR3 here is CSALRDRGGHEQYF. For the CDR3, the DNA is TGCAGCGCGCTCAGGGACAGGGGGGGGCACGAGCAGTACTTC. This chain joins TRBV29-1 and TRBJ2-7; 11 bases line up with TRBD1. Losses at the gene ends were 7 bases for V and 5 bases for J; bases not matched to a gene: 10. The CDR3 is 14 residues long. Germline V CDR1 and CDR2: SQVTM, ANQGSEA.

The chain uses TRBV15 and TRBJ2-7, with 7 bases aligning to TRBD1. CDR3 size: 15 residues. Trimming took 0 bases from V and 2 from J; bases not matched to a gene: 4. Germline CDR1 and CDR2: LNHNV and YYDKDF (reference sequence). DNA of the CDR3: TGTGCCACCAGCAGAGAAAAAGGGACAGCCTACGAGCAGTACTTC. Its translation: CATSREKGTAYEQYF.